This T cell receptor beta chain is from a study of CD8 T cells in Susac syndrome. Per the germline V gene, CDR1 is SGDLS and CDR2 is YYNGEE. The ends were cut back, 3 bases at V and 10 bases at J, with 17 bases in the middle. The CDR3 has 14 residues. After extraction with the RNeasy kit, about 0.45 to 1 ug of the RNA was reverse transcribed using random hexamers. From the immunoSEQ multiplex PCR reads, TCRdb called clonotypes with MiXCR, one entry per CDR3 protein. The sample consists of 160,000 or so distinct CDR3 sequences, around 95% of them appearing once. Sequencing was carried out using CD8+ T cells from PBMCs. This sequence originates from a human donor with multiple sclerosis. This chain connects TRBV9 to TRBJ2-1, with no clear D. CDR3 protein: CASSADDGQPEQFF. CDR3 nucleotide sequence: TGTGCCAGCAGCGCGGACGACGGTCAGCCCGAGCAGTTCTTC. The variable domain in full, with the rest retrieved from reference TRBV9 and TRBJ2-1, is DSGVTQTPKHLITATGQRVTLRCSPRSGDLSVYWYQQSLDQGLQFLIQYYNGEERAKGNILERFSAQQFPDLHSELNLSSLELGDSALYFCASSADDGQPEQFFGPGTRLTVL.